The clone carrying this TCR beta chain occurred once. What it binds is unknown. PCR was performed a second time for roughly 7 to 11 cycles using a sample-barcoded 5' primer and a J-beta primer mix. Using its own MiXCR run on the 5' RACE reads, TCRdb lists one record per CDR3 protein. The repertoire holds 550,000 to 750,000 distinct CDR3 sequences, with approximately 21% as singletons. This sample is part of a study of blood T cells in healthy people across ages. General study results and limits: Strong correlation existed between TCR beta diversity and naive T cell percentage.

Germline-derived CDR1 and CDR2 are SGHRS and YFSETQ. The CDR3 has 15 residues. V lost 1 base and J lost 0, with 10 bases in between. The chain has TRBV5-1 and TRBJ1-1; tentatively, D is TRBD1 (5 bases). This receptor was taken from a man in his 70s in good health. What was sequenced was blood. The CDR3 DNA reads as TGCGCCAGCAGCTTGAGAACAGGAATGAACACTGAAGCTTTCTTT. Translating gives CASSLRTGMNTEAFF.